These 20 T cell receptor beta chains came from one sample sequenced in a study of CD8+ T cells in alopecia areata. Specified treatment: oral pan-JAK inhibitor, 5-10 mg twice daily. RNA was isolated and reverse transcribed to cDNA, the sequencing template. Measured with immunoSEQ multiplex PCR; TCRdb has only the in-frame clones, and not every one. Of approximately 150,000 clones listed, around 58% are singletons. This specimen consisted of CD4+ T cells sorted from blood, obtained between weeks 55 and 65, from a patient treated with tofacitinib. The source is a human donor with alopecia areata.

The chain is built from TRBV5-1 and TRBJ1-2; weak D call: TRBD1 (6 bases). V gave up 7 bases and J gave up 1 base, with 8 bases separating them. This CDR3 has 12 amino acids. Germline V gene sequence: CDR1 SGHRS, CDR2 YFSETQ. The CDR3 bases are TGCGCCAGCCACAGGGATAACTATGGCTACACCTTC. Its translation is CASHRDNYGYTF.

This sequence joins TRBV15 and TRBJ2-1; D uncertain. The V end lost 4 bases, the J end lost 6 bases, and 13 bases lay between the germline ends. Germline loops: CDR1 LNHNV, CDR2 YYDKDF (reference sequence). The CDR3 runs 14 residues. The CDR3 DNA reads as TGTGCCACCAGCACCATAGGAATAGGCAATGAGCAGTTCTTC. Translating it yields CATSTIGIGNEQFF.

Only a few counts were recorded for this clone. The rearrangement uses TRBV29-1 and TRBJ1-6; a weak D match, TRBD1 (6 bases). Trimming cost V 6 bases and J 5 bases, with 11 bases left between them. Germline assignment: CDR1 SQVTM and CDR2 ANQGSEA. CDR3 length: 13 residues. The CDR3 reads CSVRTVHNSPLHF. CDR3 bases: TGCAGCGTACGGACAGTCCATAATTCACCCCTCCACTTT.

This clone was recorded a few times. The chain uses TRBV29-1 and TRBJ1-2; 9 bases are shared with TRBD1. Losses at the gene ends were 7 bases for V and 6 bases for J; bases not matched to a gene: 6. CDR3 length: 12 residues. Germline-derived CDR1 and CDR2 are SQVTM and ANQGSEA. The CDR3 loop is CSGGQGGDGYTF. In nucleotides, the CDR3 is TGCAGCGGGGGACAGGGCGGCGATGGCTACACCTTC.

The chain carries TRBV18 and TRBJ2-7; 8 positions match TRBD1. This CDR3 contains 13 residues. Germline CDR1 KGHSH, CDR2 LQKENI. The V gene end was trimmed by 5 bases and the J gene end by 3 bases; junction bases not matched to a gene: 3. CDR3 sequence reads: CASSYGQGYEQYF. CDR3 nucleotides: TGTGCCAGCTCATACGGACAGGGCTACGAGCAGTACTTC.

The V gene is TRBV6-1, the J gene TRBJ1-1, with D possibly being TRBD1 (5 bases). Trimming pared 5 bases from V and 2 bases from J, leaving 15 bases between. CDR3 length equals 15 residues. The germline V gene encodes CDR1 MNHNS and CDR2 SASEGT. The CDR3 loop is CASSPETARNTEAFF. CDR3 nucleotides: TGTGCCAGCAGTCCGGAGACAGCCAGAAACACTGAAGCTTTCTTT.

This clone was recorded a few times. The chain couples TRBV10-2 to TRBJ2-4; 12 positions match TRBD2. This CDR3 is built from 16 residues. Germline V lookup: CDR1 WSHSY, CDR2 SAAADI. V dropped 0 bases and J dropped 7; count of bases not matched to a gene: 4. The CDR3 coding sequence is TGCGCCAGCAGTGAGTCGCCTAGCGGGGGGGCGAACATTCAGTACTTC. Protein sequence: CASSESPSGGANIQYF.

This clone occurred once. The V and J genes are TRBV2 and TRBJ2-1; D call uncertain. This CDR3 spans 11 amino acids. Trimming pared 4 bases from V and 8 bases from J, leaving 6 bases between. Germline loops: CDR1 SNHLY, CDR2 FYNNEI. CDR3 loop: CASSVRDEQFF. CDR3 nucleotide sequence: TGTGCCAGCAGTGTAAGGGATGAGCAGTTCTTC.

The V gene is TRBV28, the J gene TRBJ1-4; D uncertain. The ends were cut back, 4 bases at V and 0 bases at J, with 6 bases in the middle. The CDR3 is made up of 14 amino acids. The germline V gene has CDR1 MDHEN and CDR2 SYDVKM. CDR3 protein: CASSSGTTNEKLFF. CDR3 sequence (DNA): TGTGCCAGCAGTTCGGGCACAACTAATGAAAAACTGTTTTTT.

This chain joins TRBV5-1 and TRBJ1-1, with TRBD1 matching over 8 bases. With V trimmed by 0 bases and J by 4 bases, 8 bases remained unmatched. The CDR3 runs to 16 residues. Germline V lookup: CDR1 SGHRS, CDR2 YFSETQ. CDR3 DNA sequence: TGCGCCAGCAGCTTGGCCTACAGGGGGAGGCGCACTGAAGCTTTCTTT. This codes for CASSLAYRGRRTEAFF.

V usage is TRBV29-1 and J usage is TRBJ1-5; D gene ambiguous. The V gene lost 4 bases and the J gene lost 2 bases, with 3 bases spanning the gap. The CDR3 consists of 11 residues. Germline V gene sequence: CDR1 SQVTM, CDR2 ANQGSEA. CDR3 bases: TGCAGCGTTGGTGGCAATCAGCCCCAGCATTTT. Its protein product is CSVGGNQPQHF.

The V call is TRBV7-8, the J call TRBJ1-2; D is perhaps TRBD1 (5 bases). Looked up from germline, CDR1 is SGHVS and CDR2 is FQNEAQ. The CDR3 is 16 amino acids. V lost 4 bases and J lost 4, with 19 bases in between. This CDR3 reads CASSSLSQTVSYGYTF. CDR3 in DNA: TGTGCCAGCAGCTCCCTCTCCCAGACAGTATCCTATGGCTACACCTTC.

The DNA of the CDR3 is TGCAGCGTTGACCTAGGACAGGGTATCGCAGATACGCAGTATTTT. It is translated as CSVDLGQGIADTQYF. The chain joins TRBV29-1 to TRBJ2-3; 8 bases are shared with TRBD1. There are 15 residues in the CDR3. The germline CDR1 and CDR2 sequences are SQVTM and ANQGSEA. V lost 3 bases to trimming and J lost 4 bases; unmatched junction nucleotides: 9.

V is TRBV18 and J is TRBJ1-5, with 8 bases matching TRBD1. Trimming cost V 0 bases and J 3 bases; bases outside gene matches: 1. The CDR3 sequence is 15 residues long. The germline gives CDR1 KGHSH, CDR2 LQKENI. The DNA for the CDR3 is TGTGCCAGCTCACCACCGGACAGGGTCAATCAGCCCCAGCATTTT. Its translation: CASSPPDRVNQPQHF. The full variable domain, completed using reference TRBV18 and TRBJ1-5, is NAGVMQNPRHLVRRRGQEARLRCSPMKGHSHVYWYRQLPEEGLKFMVYLQKENIIDESGMPKERFSAEFPKEGPSILRIQQVVRGDSAAYFCASSPPDRVNQPQHFGDGTRLSIL.

The chain couples TRBV19 to TRBJ1-1, with a weak D call TRBD1 (5 bases). The germline V and J ends were trimmed by 4 bases and 0 bases, with 9 bases remaining between them. This CDR3 is built from 14 residues. Per the germline V gene, CDR1 is LNHDA and CDR2 is SQIVND (reference sequence). CDR3 sequence reads: CASSTGGVNTEAFF. DNA of the CDR3: TGTGCCAGTAGTACCGGGGGGGTGAACACTGAAGCTTTCTTT. The full variable domain, its missing parts supplied by reference TRBV19 and TRBJ1-1, is DGGITQSPKYLFRKEGQNVTLSCEQNLNHDAMYWYRQDPGQGLRLIYYSQIVNDFQKGDIAEGYSVSREKKESFPLTVTSAQKNPTAFYLCASSTGGVNTEAFFGQGTRLTVV.

This clone was seen a single time. This sequence joins TRBV30 and TRBJ2-7; D unclear. The CDR3 sequence is 13 residues long. Per the germline V gene, CDR1 is GTSNPN and CDR2 is SVGIG (reference sequence). V gave up 0 bases and J gave up 1 base, with 7 bases separating them. CDR3 loop: CAWSVGQSYEQYF. DNA for the CDR3: TGTGCCTGGAGTGTCGGGCAGTCCTACGAGCAGTACTTC.

The chain recombines TRBV19 with TRBJ1-1, with D tentatively TRBD1 (5 bases). Looked up from germline, CDR1 is LNHDA and CDR2 is SQIVND (reference sequence). The CDR3 is made up of 14 amino acids. V was pared by 6 bases and J by 7 bases, with 18 bases between. The chain's CDR3 is CASSHQGKSGEAFF. In DNA, the CDR3 is TGTGCCAGTAGCCATCAGGGTAAGTCTGGTGAAGCTTTCTTT.

The V and J genes are TRBV5-1 and TRBJ1-6; the D gene is possibly TRBD1 (6 bases). This CDR3 spans 17 amino acids. Trimming left V 2 bases short and J 0 bases short, with 12 bases between. The germline V gene has CDR1 SGHRS and CDR2 YFSETQ. The CDR3 here is CASSFGQSSSYNSPLHF. CDR3 DNA sequence: TGCGCCAGCAGCTTCGGACAGTCAAGCTCCTATAATTCACCCCTCCACTTT. Variable domain in full (rest from reference TRBV5-1 and TRBJ1-6): KAGVTQTPRYLIKTRGQQVTLSCSPISGHRSVSWYQQTPGQGLQFLFEYFSETQRNKGNFPGRFSGRQFSNSRSEMNVSTLELGDSALYLCASSFGQSSSYNSPLHFGNGTRLTVT.

In nucleotides, the CDR3 is TGTGCCAGCAGCTTAGTTGAGGGTGACACTGAAGCTTTCTTT. Protein: CASSLVEGDTEAFF. The chain employs TRBV7-9 and TRBJ1-1; D gene uncertain. The germline gives CDR1 SEHNR, CDR2 FQNEAQ (reference sequence). V lost 1 base, J lost 3 bases, and 9 bases lay in between. CDR3 size: 14 residues.

This sequence joins TRBV18 and TRBJ1-1, with TRBD1 as a possible D gene (6 bases). V lost 8 bases, J lost 11 bases, and 18 bases lay in between. The V gene's germline CDR1 is KGHSH and CDR2 LQKENI. This CDR3 is built from 12 residues. For the CDR3, the DNA is TGTGCCAGCCGCCTTACAGGGTTTGTCGCTTTCTTT. Its protein is CASRLTGFVAFF.